One and the same sample provided the 23 T cell receptor beta chains below, sequenced in a study of neurological immune-mediated disorders. TCRdb re-analysed the 5' RACE reads in MiXCR, keeping a single row per CDR3 protein. The sample records fewer than 80,000 distinct CDR3 sequences, less than 6% being singletons. Material for sequencing was PBMCs. Receptors were obtained from a woman aged 50 to 60 with multiple sclerosis.

This clonotype was seen at least ten times. The rearrangement uses TRBV6-2 or TRBV6-3 and TRBJ2-2; D may be TRBD2 (5 bases). CDR3 length: 13 residues. The V gene lost 4 bases and the J gene lost 6 bases, with 9 bases spanning the gap. The V gene's germline CDR1 is MNHEY and CDR2 SVGEGT. This chain's CDR3 is CASSSAVPGELFF. The CDR3 DNA follows: TGTGCCAGCAGTTCAGCGGTTCCCGGGGAGCTGTTTTTT.

This clonotype was observed many times. The chain carries TRBV12-3 or TRBV12-4 and TRBJ2-3, with 14 nucleotides matching TRBD2. The V and J ends lost 7 bases and 1 base, in that order; junction bases with no gene match: 7. The CDR3 is made up of 17 amino acids. The DNA for the CDR3 is TGTGCCAGCACCCTTTCGGGACTAGCGGGGGGCACAGATACGCAGTATTTT. Translating it yields CASTLSGLAGGTDTQYF.

This clonotype was seen repeatedly, ten times or more. The CDR3 DNA is TGTGCCAGCAGTCCGAACGGGGTTGGCACAGATACGCAGTATTTT. Its translation: CASSPNGVGTDTQYF. The rearrangement uses TRBV27 and TRBJ2-3, with D possibly matching TRBD2 (5 bases). V was clipped by 5 bases and J by 1 base, with 13 bases between them. This CDR3 has 15 residues. The germline CDR1 and CDR2 sequences are MNHEY and SMNVEV (reference sequence).

This clonotype was observed at least ten times. J is TRBJ2-6 and V is TRBV6-2 or TRBV6-3; a possible D gene is TRBD1 (5 bases). CDR3 size: 17 residues. Trimming stripped 7 bases from V and 3 bases from J, with 19 bases between. CDR1 is MNHEY and CDR2 is SVGEGT in the germline V gene. The CDR3 sequence is CASTHRGGRVGANVLTF. CDR3 DNA: TGTGCCAGCACCCATAGGGGTGGACGGGTTGGGGCCAACGTCCTGACTTTC.

This clonotype was counted at least ten times. The V call is TRBV12-3 or TRBV12-4, the J call TRBJ2-3; D gene unclear. Trimming stripped 3 bases from V and 5 bases from J, with 6 bases between. The CDR3 is 12 amino acids. The CDR3 region has the DNA TGTGCCAGCAGTTTTCAGAGAGATACGCAGTATTTT. Residues: CASSFQRDTQYF.

This clonotype was observed many times. J is TRBJ1-2 and V is TRBV19; D might be TRBD1 (5 bases). The ends were cut back, 4 bases at V and 6 bases at J, with 9 bases in the middle. This CDR3 comprises 12 residues. The germline gives CDR1 LNHDA, CDR2 SQIVND (reference sequence). CDR3 sequence reads: CASSTRGNGYTF. Here the CDR3 DNA reads TGTGCCAGTAGTACGAGGGGCAATGGCTACACCTTC.

This clonotype appeared many times. The chain has TRBV9 and TRBJ2-3; 8 nucleotides agree with TRBD2. CDR1 and CDR2 (germline): SGDLS, YYNGEE. The CDR3 is made up of 14 amino acids. V dropped 5 bases and J dropped 2; count of bases not matched to a gene: 4. The CDR3 DNA is TGTGCCAGCAGTAGCGGGGATGACACAGATACGCAGTATTTT. It encodes CASSSGDDTDTQYF. Variable domain in full (rest from reference TRBV9 and TRBJ2-3): DSGVTQTPKHLITATGQRVTLRCSPRSGDLSVYWYQQSLDQGLQFLIQYYNGEERAKGNILERFSAQQFPDLHSELNLSSLELGDSALYFCASSSGDDTDTQYFGPGTRLTVL.

This clonotype came up many times. This sequence joins TRBV20-1 and TRBJ2-1; 10 nucleotides line up with TRBD2. CDR1 is DFQATT, CDR2 SNEGSKA, per germline (reference sequence). The CDR3 covers 17 residues. V lost 2 bases, J lost 0 bases, and 7 bases stayed unmatched. CDR3 DNA: TGCAGTGCTAGAATGACTAGCGGGTTCGACTCCTACAATGAGCAGTTCTTC. Amino acid sequence: CSARMTSGFDSYNEQFF.

The table lists this clonotype with many counts. The chain combines TRBV7-2 with TRBJ2-5; D gene ambiguous. CDR1 and CDR2 (germline): SGHTA, FQGNSA. The CDR3 is 15 amino acids. V lost 4 bases, J lost 4 bases, and 16 bases lay in between. CDR3 in amino acids: CASSSIPARRETQYF. DNA of the CDR3: TGTGCCAGCAGCTCGATCCCAGCTAGGCGAGAGACCCAGTACTTC.

This chain uses TRBV6-5 with TRBJ2-7; weak D call: TRBD2 (5 bases). From germline, CDR1 is MNHEY and CDR2 SVGAGI. Deletions cut 5 bases from V and 4 bases from J, with 24 bases between. The CDR3 is 17 residues long. The CDR3 DNA reads as TGTGCCAGCAGTCCCACCCCCCCGGGGTCCCTGCCTTACGAGCAGTACGTC. Its translation is CASSPTPPGSLPYEQYV.

This clonotype was counted many times. The J gene is TRBJ1-2, the V gene TRBV7-2; a weak D match, TRBD1 (5 bases). This CDR3 has 17 residues. The germline V gene encodes CDR1 SGHTA and CDR2 FQGNSA. The germline V and J ends were trimmed by 1 base and 0 bases, with 15 bases remaining between them. CDR3 coding DNA: TGTGCCAGCAGCTTAGATGCAGGGAGAGGGCCTAACTATGGCTACACCTTC. As protein: CASSLDAGRGPNYGYTF.

This clonotype was recorded many times. The chain carries TRBV3-1 and TRBJ1-1; D is possibly TRBD1 (6 bases). The CDR3 is made up of 14 amino acids. Germline CDR1 LGHDT, CDR2 YNNKEL (reference sequence). Deletions cut 2 bases from V and 8 bases from J, with 15 bases between. The CDR3 reads CASSQTGAYREAFF. The CDR3 nucleotides read TGTGCCAGCAGCCAAACGGGGGCTTACAGGGAAGCTTTCTTT.

This clonotype was counted ten times or more. The chain joins TRBV7-8 to TRBJ2-5, with 9 bases matching TRBD1. The length of the CDR3 is 14 residues. From germline, CDR1 is SGHVS and CDR2 FQNEAQ. Unmatched junction bases numbered 6, after V lost 5 bases and J lost 5 bases. Here the CDR3 DNA reads TGTGCCAGCAGCCGACAGGGGGGGACGGAGACCCAGTACTTC. It codes for CASSRQGGTETQYF. Combining the CDR3 with reference TRBV7-8 and TRBJ2-5 gives the whole variable domain GAGVSQSPRYKVAKRGQDVALRCDPISGHVSLFWYQQALGQGPEFLTYFQNEAQLDKSGLPSDRFFAERPEGSVSTLKIQRTQQEDSAVYLCASSRQGGTETQYFGPGTRLLVL.

This clonotype was counted ten times or more. The genes are TRBV5-1 and TRBJ2-3; D is tentatively TRBD1 or TRBD2 (5 bases each). Germline V lookup: CDR1 SGHRS, CDR2 YFSETQ. CDR3 size: 13 residues. The ends were cut back, 4 bases at V and 2 bases at J, with 8 bases in the middle. In DNA, the CDR3 is TGCGCCAGCAGCATCGGGACCACAGATACGCAGTATTTT. Residues: CASSIGTTDTQYF.

This clonotype was counted at least ten times. The chain carries TRBV6-6 and TRBJ2-7; no clear D gene. V was trimmed by 10 bases and J by 0 bases, leaving 22 bases between them. CDR3 length equals 16 residues. Germline loops: CDR1 MNHNY, CDR2 SVGAGI (reference sequence). The CDR3 is CATRTGPAKYSYEQYV. DNA for the CDR3: TGTGCCACCCGAACCGGGCCGGCAAAATACTCCTACGAGCAGTACGTC.

This clonotype has a count of ten or more. The chain links TRBV27 to TRBJ2-1; tentatively, D is TRBD1 (6 bases). The CDR3 is 13 residues long. Germline CDR1 and CDR2: MNHEY and SMNVEV (reference sequence). V gave up 0 bases and J gave up 6 bases, with 6 bases separating them. The CDR3 region has the DNA TGTGCCAGCAGTTTATCAGGGGGCAATGAGCAGTTCTTC. This gives the protein CASSLSGGNEQFF.

This clonotype was counted at least ten times. The chain has TRBV5-1 and TRBJ2-1; D may be TRBD2 (6 bases). There are 15 residues in the CDR3. V gave up 0 bases and J gave up 4 bases, with 11 bases separating them. Germline lookup yields CDR1 SGHRS and CDR2 YFSETQ. This CDR3 is CASSLASGLYNEQFF. CDR3 DNA: TGCGCCAGCAGCTTGGCAAGCGGACTATACAATGAGCAGTTCTTC.

This clonotype was detected a few times. The chain has TRBV4-1 and TRBJ2-1, with D maybe TRBD2 (6 bases). This CDR3 spans 16 amino acids. Germline V gives CDR1 MGHRA, CDR2 YSYEKL. The V and J ends lost 0 bases and 0 bases respectively, with 9 bases between them. This CDR3 is CASSQDAGSSYNEQFF. The CDR3 region has the DNA TGCGCCAGCAGCCAAGACGCGGGGAGCTCCTACAATGAGCAGTTCTTC.

In the case of this clonotype: A much larger clone sits a single nucleotide away, making a read error possible. CDR3 loop: CTSSRDGNEAFF. The DNA for the CDR3 is TGCACCAGCAGCCGTGACGGGAATGAAGCTTTCTTT. The chain has TRBV5-1 and TRBJ1-1; D is ambiguous. CDR1 and CDR2 from the germline V gene are SGHRS and YFSETQ. This CDR3 comprises 12 residues.

Concerning this clonotype: A read error may produce the germline difference seen at one junction end. J is TRBJ2-6 and V is TRBV14, with D tentatively TRBD1 (5 bases). The CDR3 consists of 15 residues. Germline CDR1 is SGHDN and CDR2 is FVKESK. CDR3 residues: CASSPRISGAKVLTF. DNA for the CDR3: TGTGCCAGCAGCCCCCGCATCTCTGGGGCCAAAGTCCTGACTTTC.

This clonotype has just a few counts. This may stem from a read error, because a much larger clone lies one nucleotide away. CDR3: CASSRESLDGYTF. For the CDR3, the DNA is TGCGCCAGCAGCCGGGAAAGCTTAGATGGCTACACCTTC. The V and J genes are TRBV5-1 and TRBJ1-2, with unresolved D. The V gene lost 4 bases and the J gene lost 6 bases, with 13 bases spanning the gap. Germline CDR1 reads SGHRS; CDR2 reads YFSETQ. The CDR3 has 13 amino acids.

This clonotype was seen a handful of times. The rearrangement uses TRBV20-1 and TRBJ2-5; D may be TRBD2 (6 bases). CDR3 length: 13 residues. Per germline, CDR1 DFQATT and CDR2 SNEGSKA (reference sequence). Trimming pared 1 base from V and 5 bases from J, leaving 11 bases between. The CDR3 region is CSARGLAGETQYF. The CDR3 DNA follows: TGCAGTGCTAGAGGGCTCGCGGGGGAGACCCAGTACTTC.

This clonotype was recorded many times. V and J are TRBV20-1 and TRBJ1-1; 7 bases fit TRBD1. Germline CDR1 and CDR2: DFQATT and SNEGSKA (reference sequence). The CDR3 sequence is 13 residues long. V shed 6 bases, J shed 4 bases, and the junction held 8 bases outside the gene matches. CDR3 protein: CSALDRAGTEAFF. The CDR3 DNA follows: TGCAGTGCCCTTGACAGGGCGGGCACTGAAGCTTTCTTT.